Detailed here is one T cell receptor beta chain. This CDR3 is 16 amino acids long. Germline CDR1 and CDR2: GTSNPN and SVGIG (reference sequence). V shed 3 bases and J shed 0 bases, with 16 bases lying between them. Primers: 60 Vbeta forward and 13 Jbeta reverse. Data came from immunoSEQ multiplex PCR; TCRdb stores just in-frame clones and leaves some out. The sample lists around 130,000 clones, 75% to 90% seen once, with approximately 2% in the top ten. These data are taken from a study of cytomegalovirus exposure and HLA in healthy donors. This rearrangement joins TRBV30 to TRBJ2-3, with a tentative D call TRBD1 (6 bases). The sequence was obtained from a man aged 40-50 years in good health and CMV-seronegative. Sample: PBMCs. DNA of the CDR3: TGTGCCTGGAGACCGGGACACAAGTATAGCACAGATACGCAGTATTTT. It codes for CAWRPGHKYSTDTQYF.